The 25 T cell receptor beta chains presented below share a single source sample, sequenced in a study of CXCR3-negative and CXCR3-positive naive CD8 T cells. UMI labels and 5' RACE were used to prepare the TRB cDNA libraries. Following a re-call of the 5' RACE reads, TCRdb has one entry per CDR3 protein and lacks DNA. This sample contains fewer than 55,000 distinct CDR3 sequences. Source material: naive CXCR3- CD8+ T cells from blood. The subset here: CD45RO-CCR7+CD27+CD95- naive CD8+ T cells lacking CXCR3 (TNR3-). The receptors come from a human donor in good health. Some clones in this sample may be carry-over from other donors' samples.

This sequence joins TRBV2 and TRBJ2-3; the D call from TCRdb, TRBD1, cannot be confirmed without DNA. Germline values: CDR1 SNHLY, CDR2 FYNNEI. The CDR3 is 16 amino acids. Here the CDR3 reads CASSESRGPLTDTQYF.

The chain employs TRBV4-1 and TRBJ1-5; the TRBD1 assignment by TCRdb is unverifiable without DNA. This CDR3 region has 14 residues. Germline V gives CDR1 MGHRA, CDR2 YSYEKL. CDR3 sequence reads: CASSPTRDSQPQHF.

This chain links TRBV29-1 with TRBJ2-7. The CDR3 covers 13 residues. From germline, CDR1 is SQVTM and CDR2 ANQGSEA. The CDR3 region is CSVEVSASYEQYF.

This sequence joins TRBV29-1 and TRBJ2-7. Germline V CDR1 and CDR2: SQVTM, ANQGSEA. This CDR3 contains 14 residues. The CDR3 region is CSVEEQGGAYEQYF.

The chain joins TRBV2 to TRBJ2-2; checking the TCRdb D call of TRBD1 is not possible without DNA. The CDR3 length is 14 residues. The germline V gene has CDR1 SNHLY and CDR2 FYNNEI. The CDR3 here is CASSARRDTGELFF.

The rearrangement uses TRBV7-9 and TRBJ1-2; TCRdb designates TRBD1, a call that cannot be tested without DNA. The CDR3 sequence is 16 residues long. The germline V gene encodes CDR1 SEHNR and CDR2 FQNEAQ (reference sequence). The CDR3: CASSLGTSTGNYGYTF.

CDR3 residues: CSVALVAGVSNEQFF. The chain combines TRBV29-1 with TRBJ2-1; TCRdb designates TRBD2, a call that cannot be tested without DNA. CDR3 length: 15 amino acids. Germline CDR1 and CDR2: SQVTM and ANQGSEA.

The chain recombines TRBV28 with TRBJ2-7; with no DNA, the TCRdb D assignment of TRBD2 cannot be verified. This CDR3 region has 14 residues. Germline V gives CDR1 MDHEN, CDR2 SYDVKM. Here the CDR3 reads CASSKTSLSYEQYF.

The CDR3 sequence: CASSQPYMVTDLLHTQYF. This chain uses TRBV4-1 with TRBJ2-3. Germline lookup yields CDR1 MGHRA and CDR2 YSYEKL. CDR3 length equals 18 residues.

CDR3: CASSESFASGSYEQYF. The V gene is TRBV6-1, the J gene TRBJ2-7; the TCRdb D gene call, TRBD2, has no DNA to confirm it. Germline V CDR1 and CDR2: MNHNS, SASEGT. The length of the CDR3 is 16 residues.

J is TRBJ2-7 and V is TRBV19; checking the TCRdb D call of TRBD2 is not possible without DNA. The CDR3 sequence is 15 residues long. From germline, CDR1 is LNHDA and CDR2 SQIVND (reference sequence). The CDR3 reads CASSHFGSSTYEQYF.

The V call is TRBV20-1, the J call TRBJ2-7; the D gene TCRdb calls, TRBD1, cannot be checked with no DNA. The CDR3 runs to 13 residues. The germline CDR1 and CDR2 sequences are DFQATT and SNEGSKA (reference sequence). The CDR3 spells CSALNDRAYEQYF.

The chain recombines TRBV28 with TRBJ2-3. This CDR3 spans 14 amino acids. The V gene's germline CDR1 is MDHEN and CDR2 SYDVKM. This CDR3 reads CASSLLQSTDTQYF.

CDR3 amino acids: CASSFFTAGSYEQYF. The genes are TRBV13 and TRBJ2-7; TCRdb outputs TRBD2, but without DNA this stays unchecked. CDR3 length equals 15 residues. Germline CDR1 PRHDT, CDR2 FYEKMQ (reference sequence).

This clonotype counts as medium-sized by frequency. V usage is TRBV28 and J usage is TRBJ1-3; TCRdb's D call, TRBD1, is unchecked because there is no DNA. The V gene's germline CDR1 is MDHEN and CDR2 SYDVKM. CDR3 length: 15 residues. The CDR3 spells CASSFGIFSGNTIYF.

This chain connects TRBV18 to TRBJ2-7. The V gene's germline CDR1 is KGHSH and CDR2 LQKENI. The CDR3 is 12 amino acids. CDR3 protein: CASSPPGYEQYF.

This sequence joins TRBV11-2 and TRBJ2-2; the D call from TCRdb, TRBD1, cannot be confirmed without DNA. Germline CDR1 reads SGHAT; CDR2 reads FQNNGV. The CDR3 has 15 amino acids. CDR3 loop: CASSSGTGNTGELFF.

J is TRBJ2-1 and V is TRBV25-1. CDR1 and CDR2 (germline): MGHDK, SYGVNS. CDR3 size: 12 residues. CDR3 protein: CASSESTAEQFF.

The CDR3 reads CASSDGQGANVLTF. The genes are TRBV6-4 and TRBJ2-6; with no DNA, the TCRdb D assignment of TRBD1 cannot be verified. In germline, CDR1 is MRHNA, CDR2 SNTAGT. CDR3 length: 14 residues.

The V call is TRBV29-1, the J call TRBJ1-3. The CDR3 extends over 14 amino acids. Germline values: CDR1 SQVTM, CDR2 ANQGSEA. The CDR3 sequence: CSVDTRGSGNTIYF.

The chain carries TRBV29-1 and TRBJ1-2. Germline CDR1 reads SQVTM; CDR2 reads ANQGSEA. This CDR3 has 11 residues. The CDR3 spells CSSSGDYGYTF.

V gene TRBV3-1 combines with J gene TRBJ2-7; TCRdb names TRBD1, which stays unverified in the absence of DNA. Germline lookup yields CDR1 LGHDT and CDR2 YNNKEL (reference sequence). This CDR3 has 16 residues. This chain's CDR3 is CASSPQWGGASYEQYF.

The chain uses TRBV4-3 and TRBJ2-1. Germline-derived CDR1 and CDR2 are LGHNA and YSLEER. The CDR3 runs to 14 residues. The CDR3 loop is CASSQDLGLPGQFF.

The V gene is TRBV29-1, the J gene TRBJ2-1; TCRdb's D call, TRBD1, is unchecked because there is no DNA. CDR1 and CDR2 from the germline V gene are SQVTM and ANQGSEA. This CDR3 has 12 amino acids. Here the CDR3 reads CSSRQGFDEQFF.

This rearrangement joins TRBV20-1 to TRBJ2-1; TCRdb names TRBD2, which stays unverified in the absence of DNA. The V gene's germline CDR1 is DFQATT and CDR2 SNEGSKA (reference sequence). CDR3 size: 17 residues. The chain's CDR3 is CSGDGTSGRVATNEQFF.